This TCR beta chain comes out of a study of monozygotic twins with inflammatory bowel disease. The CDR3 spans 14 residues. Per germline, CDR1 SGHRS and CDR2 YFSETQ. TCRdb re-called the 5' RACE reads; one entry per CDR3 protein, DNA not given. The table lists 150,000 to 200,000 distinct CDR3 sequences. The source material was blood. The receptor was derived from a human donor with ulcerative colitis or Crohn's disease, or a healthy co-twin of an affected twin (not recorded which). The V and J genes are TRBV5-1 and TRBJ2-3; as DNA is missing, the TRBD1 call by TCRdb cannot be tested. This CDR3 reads CASSQAGATDTQYF.